At least ten counts were recorded for the clone carrying this T cell receptor beta chain. Its target is unknown. This specimen belongs to a study of T-cell reconstitution after alpha-beta-depleted transplantation in children. Overall study results and limits: Surviving recipient cells, namely T cells and thymic progenitors, were the source of high day-60 TCRbeta diversity in some patients. By about two months after transplant, alpha-beta T cells reportedly arose from several hundred graft clones that had expanded. After one year, T-cell counts and TCRbeta diversity mostly came from new T cells.

The CDR3 totals 18 residues. TCRbeta library preparation incorporated unique molecular identifiers. TCRdb processed the PCR reads anew with MiXCR; each CDR3 protein has one entry. The table includes hundreds of thousands of distinct CDR3 sequences, around 13% detected once. The sequencing used PBMCs, mostly from graft donor cells, collected 360 days after TCRalphabeta/CD19-depleted stem cell transplant. The V call is TRBV21-1, the J call TRBJ2-5; the D call in the table, TRBD1, was not verified against the DNA. TRBV21-1 is a documented pseudogene. This TCR came from a male patient younger than 18 who had a stem cell transplant for acute myeloid leukemia, so the T cells may come from the graft donor. The CDR3 bases are TGTGCCAGCAGCAAAAGCGCAGGACAGAAAACGCTCCAAGAGACCCAGTACTTC. It translates to CASSKSAGQKTLQETQYF.